This TCR beta chain was sequenced in a study of T-cell reconstitution after alpha-beta-depleted transplantation in children. For TCRbeta, the library was prepared with unique molecular identifiers. TCRdb analysed the PCR reads with MiXCR anew, one entry per CDR3 protein. This table has approximately 490,000 distinct CDR3 sequences, under 15% appearing once. This clonotype came up a few times. The receptor's source is a human donor who donated a stem cell graft to a child with combined immunodeficiency. The input for sequencing was PBMCs from the stem cell graft donor, taken from the stem cell graft.

CDR3 loop: CATWITNTGELFF. CDR3 nucleotides: TGTGCCACCTGGATTACGAACACCGGGGAGCTGTTTTTT. The chain links TRBV15 to TRBJ2-2; D is ambiguous. V was trimmed by 8 bases and J by 0 bases, leaving 7 bases between them. Germline CDR1 is LNHNV and CDR2 is YYDKDF (reference sequence). The CDR3 has 13 amino acids.